The rows below give T cell receptor beta chains drawn from one sample of a study of T cell responses to AZD1222 COVID-19 vaccine. Clones were read by immunoSEQ multiplex PCR, and TCRdb kept only the in-frame ones, dropping some. Of about 130,000 clones listed, roughly 88% are singletons. The material sequenced was peripheral blood, taken on day 0 of AZD1222 vaccination. The receptors shown here come from an adult in good health. Each CDR3 is given with its conserved first and last residue. A D gene is named only where the DNA matches it firmly. Only some rows state a clone size, as once, few, many or a class for expanded clones.

TRBJ1-1	-	-	TRBV4-1	TGCGCCAGCAGCAGTCTGGGACAAAACACTGAAGCTTTCTTT	CASSSLGQNTEAFF
TRBJ1-6	TRBD1	-	TRBV19	TGTGCCAGTAACAGGGGCGGATTTGATTCACCCCTCCACTTT	CASNRGGFDSPLHF
TRBJ1-1	TRBD1	-	TRBV7-9	TGTGCCAGCAGCTCCGTTCGACAGGGAAGCACTGAAGCTTTCTTT	CASSSVRQGSTEAFF
TRBJ2-3	TRBD1	-	TRBV2	TGTGCCAGCAGCGGACAGGGGAAGGCCACAGATACGCAGTATTTT	CASSGQGKATDTQYF
TRBJ1-5	-	-	TRBV27	TGTGCCAGCAGTTTATTGGGCAAAGATCAGCCCCAGCATTTT	CASSLLGKDQPQHF
TRBJ2-5	-	once	TRBV11-2	TGTGCCAGCAGCTTAAGAGACAGGTTCCAAGAGACCCAGTACTTC	CASSLRDRFQETQYF
TRBJ2-7	TRBD1	-	TRBV7-2	TGTGCCAGCAACACAGGGGCCCCGTCCTACGAGCAGTACTTC	CASNTGAPSYEQYF
TRBJ1-2	TRBD1	-	TRBV14	TGTGCCAGCAGCCAAGAGGGGACAGTTAACTATGGCTACACCTTC	CASSQEGTVNYGYTF
TRBJ2-2	-	-	TRBV2	TGTGCCAGCAGCCTCTCAAACACCGGGGAGCTGTTTTTT	CASSLSNTGELFF
TRBJ1-5	-	-	TRBV20-1	TGCAGTGCCCAGACCGGGCAGCCCCAGCATTTT	CSAQTGQPQHF
TRBJ2-6	-	-	TRBV9	TGTGCCAGCAGCCCGAAATCAGGGAAAGGTGCTGGGGCCAACGTCCTGACTTTC	CASSPKSGKGAGANVLTF
TRBJ1-2	TRBD1	-	TRBV27	TGTGCCAGCAGTTCTCTAGGGACAGCCTATGGCTACACCTTC	CASSSLGTAYGYTF
TRBJ1-4	-	once	TRBV7-9	TGTGCCAGCAGCTTACCCAGGGACGGGGATGAAAAACTGTTTTTT	CASSLPRDGDEKLFF
TRBJ1-1	-	-	TRBV9	TGTGCCAGCAGCGTAGATGCCGGGGGTCGGAACACTGAAGCTTTCTTT	CASSVDAGGRNTEAFF
TRBJ2-4	-	-	TRBV9	TGTGCCAGCAGCTCCGCGACACCGTTAGCCAAAAACATTCAGTACTTC	CASSSATPLAKNIQYF
TRBJ1-4	-	-	TRBV3-1/TRBV3-2	TGTGCCAGCAGCCTGACAGGTGAAAAACTGTTTTTT	CASSLTGEKLFF
TRBJ2-2	-	-	TRBV10-1	TGCGCCAGCAGTGACCCACGCGGGGCGAACACCGGGGAGCTGTTTTTT	CASSDPRGANTGELFF
TRBJ1-6	-	-	TRBV7-9	TGTGCCAGCAGCTTTTCCCAGGGGAATAATTCACCCCTCCACTTT	CASSFSQGNNSPLHF
TRBJ2-3	TRBD2	-	TRBV6-1	TGTGCCAGCAGTGAGTGGGGGGCGGGAGGTAGCACAGATACGCAGTATTTT	CASSEWGAGGSTDTQYF
TRBJ2-5	-	once	TRBV24-1	TGTGCCACCAGTGATTTCGGACAGTTACAAGAGACCCAGTACTTC	CATSDFGQLQETQYF
TRBJ1-5	-	-	TRBV12-3/TRBV12-4	TGTGCCAGCAGTTCGGGGTATCAGCCCCAGCATTTT	CASSSGYQPQHF
TRBJ2-3	-	-	TRBV6-5	TGTGCCAGCAGCCAAATAGGCACAGATACGCAGTATTTT	CASSQIGTDTQYF
TRBJ1-6	-	-	TRBV9	TGTGCCAGCAGCGTAGTTGACCTCATGGGTTCACCCCTCCACTTT	CASSVVDLMGSPLHF
TRBJ2-7	TRBD2	medium-sized	TRBV2	TGTGCCAGCAGGGTCGGGGGTAGCGGGAGCGAGCAGTACTTC	CASRVGGSGSEQYF
TRBJ1-4	TRBD1	-	TRBV4-1	TGCGCCAGCAGCCAAGGGACAGGGGCTCGAGAAAAACTGTTTTTT	CASSQGTGAREKLFF
TRBJ1-6	TRBD1	-	TRBV7-2	TGTGCCAGCAGCCCGGACAGGGGGAGACCATCACCCCTCCACTTT	CASSPDRGRPSPLHF
TRBJ2-3	TRBD2	-	TRBV27	TGTGCCAGCAGTCCATTCCTTGCGGTACGGGGAGGGAGAGATACGCAGTATTTT	CASSPFLAVRGGRDTQYF
TRBJ2-7	-	few	TRBV7-8	TGTGCCAGCAGCTTTGGACAGCCAGCCTCCTACGAGCAGTACTTC	CASSFGQPASYEQYF
TRBJ1-1	TRBD1	-	TRBV29-1	TGCAGCGTTGACTACAGGGGGGTAGCTTTCTTT	CSVDYRGVAFF
TRBJ2-7	-	-	TRBV13	TGTGCCAGCAGCTTAAGTCCACCTACGAGCTCCTACGAGCAGTACTTC	CASSLSPPTSSYEQYF
TRBJ1-3	TRBD1	-	TRBV29-1	TGCAGCTTTATTACAGGGGCAACTGGAAACACCATATATTTT	CSFITGATGNTIYF
TRBJ1-1	-	-	TRBV5-6	TGTGCCAGCGCCCGATCCCATGTAACTGAAGCTTTCTTT	CASARSHVTEAFF
TRBJ2-3	-	-	TRBV24-1	TGTGCCACCAGTGATCCCTCTGAGAGGAGCACAGATACGCAGTATTTT	CATSDPSERSTDTQYF
TRBJ1-5	-	-	TRBV19	TGTGCCAGTACGGTCCAGGCCTCCAATCAGCCCCAGCATTTT	CASTVQASNQPQHF
TRBJ2-1	TRBD1	-	TRBV6-2/TRBV6-3	TGTGCCAGCAGCCCCGGACAGGTGAGCTCCTACAATGAGCAGTTCTTC	CASSPGQVSSYNEQFF
TRBJ2-3	TRBD2	-	TRBV3-1/TRBV3-2	TGTGCCAGCAGCCAAGATGGGAGGGCCGAAACAGATACGCAGTATTTT	CASSQDGRAETDTQYF
TRBJ2-7	-	-	TRBV30	TGTGCCTGGAGTGCGCCCCGACTAGAAGTCTACGAGCAGTACTTC	CAWSAPRLEVYEQYF
TRBJ2-3	TRBD2	once	TRBV27	TGTGCCAGCAGTTTAGCTAGCGGGAGGGTAGATACGCAGTATTTT	CASSLASGRVDTQYF
TRBJ1-2	TRBD1	-	TRBV2	TGTGCCAGCAATCCCCAGGGGGCCCCCTACTATGGCTACACCTTC	CASNPQGAPYYGYTF
TRBJ1-5	TRBD1	-	TRBV3-1/TRBV3-2	TGTGCCAGCAGCCGACAGGGGGGCAATCAGCCCCAGCATTTT	CASSRQGGNQPQHF
TRBJ1-3	TRBD1	-	TRBV9	TGTGCCAGCAGCGTAGTACCAGGGGGCTCTGGAAACACCATATATTTT	CASSVVPGGSGNTIYF
TRBJ2-7	-	once	TRBV18	TGTGCCAGCTCACCATGGCAGACCTACGAGCAGTACTTC	CASSPWQTYEQYF
TRBJ1-2	-	once	TRBV15	TGTGCCACCAGCAGAGATTTGGCAGGGAACTATGGCTACACCTTC	CATSRDLAGNYGYTF
TRBJ1-2	-	-	TRBV10-3	TGTGCCATCGCCCTGGGAAGAGGGCCTTCCAACTATGGCTACACCTTC	CAIALGRGPSNYGYTF
TRBJ2-3	-	-	TRBV7-2	TGTGCCAGCAGCTGGGGGGTGGCCGATACGCAGTATTTT	CASSWGVADTQYF
TRBJ2-3	TRBD2	-	TRBV7-3	TGTGCCAGCAGCTCCACTAGCGGGTTCACAGATACGCAGTATTTT	CASSSTSGFTDTQYF
TRBJ1-1	-	once	TRBV6-6	TGTGCCAGCAGTTACTCGAAGGAGACTGAAGCTTTCTTT	CASSYSKETEAFF
TRBJ2-1	-	-	TRBV7-8	TGTGCCAGCAGCAACCGAAGAGAGCAGTTCTTC	CASSNRREQFF
TRBJ2-2	TRBD1	-	TRBV10-1	TGCGCCAGCAGTGACCCCGGGACAGGGGGCATCCGGAACACCGGGGAGCTGTTTTTT	CASSDPGTGGIRNTGELFF